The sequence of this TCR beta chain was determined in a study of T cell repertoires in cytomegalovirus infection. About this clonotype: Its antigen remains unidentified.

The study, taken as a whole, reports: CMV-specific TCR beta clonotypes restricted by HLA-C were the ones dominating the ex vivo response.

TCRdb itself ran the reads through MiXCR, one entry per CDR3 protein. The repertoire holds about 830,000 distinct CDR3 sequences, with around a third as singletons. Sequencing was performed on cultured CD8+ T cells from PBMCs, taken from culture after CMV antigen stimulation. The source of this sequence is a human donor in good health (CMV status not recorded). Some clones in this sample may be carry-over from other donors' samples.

In DNA, the CDR3 is TGTGCCATCTCTCAATCGGTATGGCATACGGTCGAAAAACTGTTTTTT. It codes for CAISQSVWHTVEKLFF. This sequence joins TRBV10-3 and TRBJ1-4; D not resolved. With 8 bases removed from V and 8 bases from J, the gap between germline ends came to 24 bases. Germline V gene data show CDR1 as ENHRY and CDR2 as SYGVKD. This CDR3 spans 16 amino acids.